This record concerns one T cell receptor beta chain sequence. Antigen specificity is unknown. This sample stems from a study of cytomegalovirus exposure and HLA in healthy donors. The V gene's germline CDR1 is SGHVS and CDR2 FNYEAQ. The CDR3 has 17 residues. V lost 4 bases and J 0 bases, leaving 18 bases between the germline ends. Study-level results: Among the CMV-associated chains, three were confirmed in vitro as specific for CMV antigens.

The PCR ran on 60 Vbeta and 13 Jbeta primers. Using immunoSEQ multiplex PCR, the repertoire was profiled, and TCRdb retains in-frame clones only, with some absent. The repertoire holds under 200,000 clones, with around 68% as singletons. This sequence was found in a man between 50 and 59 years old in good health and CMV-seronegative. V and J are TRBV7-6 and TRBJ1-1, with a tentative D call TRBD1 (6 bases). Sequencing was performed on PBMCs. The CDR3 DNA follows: TGTGCCAGCAGCTCCCAGATACAGGGTCTCATGAACACTGAAGCTTTCTTT. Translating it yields CASSSQIQGLMNTEAFF.